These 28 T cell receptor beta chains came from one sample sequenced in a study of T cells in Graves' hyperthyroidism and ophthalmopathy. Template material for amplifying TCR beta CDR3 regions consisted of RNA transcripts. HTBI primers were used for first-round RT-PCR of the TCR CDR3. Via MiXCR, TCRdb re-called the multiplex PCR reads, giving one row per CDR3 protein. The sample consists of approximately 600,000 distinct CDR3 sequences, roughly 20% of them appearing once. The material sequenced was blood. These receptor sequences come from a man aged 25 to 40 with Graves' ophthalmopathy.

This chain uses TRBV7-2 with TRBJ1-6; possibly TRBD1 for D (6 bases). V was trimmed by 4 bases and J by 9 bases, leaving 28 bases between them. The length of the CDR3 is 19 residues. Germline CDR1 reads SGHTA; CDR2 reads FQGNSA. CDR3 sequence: CASSWTPTGSLKGGSPLHF. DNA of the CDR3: TGTGCCAGCAGCTGGACCCCGACAGGATCCTTAAAGGGGGGTTCACCCCTCCACTTT.

Written as DNA, the CDR3 is TGCGCCAGCAGCTTGGTTCGGGCTGGGGGCCAGGAGACCCAGTACTTC. Translation: CASSLVRAGGQETQYF. The chain is built from TRBV5-1 and TRBJ2-5, with D possibly TRBD1 on 6 matching bases. Germline V CDR1 and CDR2: SGHRS, YFSETQ. The CDR3 has 16 residues. Deletions cut 0 bases from V and 5 bases from J, with 17 bases between.

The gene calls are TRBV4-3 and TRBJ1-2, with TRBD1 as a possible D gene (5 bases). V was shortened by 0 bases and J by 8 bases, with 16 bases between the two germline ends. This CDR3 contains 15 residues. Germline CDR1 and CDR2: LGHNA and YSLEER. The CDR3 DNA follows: TGCGCCAGCAGCCAAGACCGGCAGGGAGCTCGCGGCTACACCTTC. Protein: CASSQDRQGARGYTF.

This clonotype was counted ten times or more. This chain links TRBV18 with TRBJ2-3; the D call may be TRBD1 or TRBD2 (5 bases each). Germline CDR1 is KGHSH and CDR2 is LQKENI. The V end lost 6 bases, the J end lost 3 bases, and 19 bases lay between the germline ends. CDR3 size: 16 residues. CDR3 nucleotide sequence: TGTGCCAGCTCCCCGGGGTACGTCGGGGCTACAGATACGCAGTATTTT. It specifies CASSPGYVGATDTQYF.

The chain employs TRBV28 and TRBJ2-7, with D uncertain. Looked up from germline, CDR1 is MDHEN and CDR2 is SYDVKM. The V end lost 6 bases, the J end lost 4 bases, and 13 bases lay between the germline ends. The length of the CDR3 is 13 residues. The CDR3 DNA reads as TGTGCCAGCAGGACCCCTCCGGGTTACGAGCAGTACTTC. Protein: CASRTPPGYEQYF.

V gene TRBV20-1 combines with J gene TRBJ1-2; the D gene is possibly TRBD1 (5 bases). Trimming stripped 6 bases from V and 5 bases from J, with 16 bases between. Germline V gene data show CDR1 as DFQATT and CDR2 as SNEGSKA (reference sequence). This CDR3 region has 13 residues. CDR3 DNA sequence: TGCAGTGCCCGGAGGGGATTTTGGTATGGCTACACCTTC. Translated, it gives CSARRGFWYGYTF.

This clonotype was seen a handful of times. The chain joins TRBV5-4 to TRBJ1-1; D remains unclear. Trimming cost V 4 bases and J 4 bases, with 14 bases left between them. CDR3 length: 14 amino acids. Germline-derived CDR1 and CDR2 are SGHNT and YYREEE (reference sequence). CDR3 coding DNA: TGTGCCAGCAGCCCCGACACCTTTAGCACTGAAGCTTTCTTT. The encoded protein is CASSPDTFSTEAFF. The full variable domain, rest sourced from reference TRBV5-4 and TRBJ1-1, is ETGVTQSPTHLIKTRGQQVTLRCSSQSGHNTVSWYQQALGQGPQFIFQYYREEENGRGNFPPRFSGLQFPNYSSELNVNALELDDSALYLCASSPDTFSTEAFFGQGTRLTVV.

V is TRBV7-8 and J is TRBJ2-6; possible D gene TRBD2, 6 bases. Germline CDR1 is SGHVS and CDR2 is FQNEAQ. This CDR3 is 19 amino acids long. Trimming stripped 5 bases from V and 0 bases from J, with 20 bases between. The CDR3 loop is CASSTVTLWTTSGANVLTF. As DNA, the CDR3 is TGTGCCAGCAGCACAGTTACCCTGTGGACTACCTCTGGGGCCAACGTCCTGACTTTC.

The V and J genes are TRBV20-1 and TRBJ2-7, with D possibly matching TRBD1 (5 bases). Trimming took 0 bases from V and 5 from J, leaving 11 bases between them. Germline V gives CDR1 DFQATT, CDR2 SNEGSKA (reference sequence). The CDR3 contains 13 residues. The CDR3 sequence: CSARDRQRDEQYF. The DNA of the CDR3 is TGCAGTGCTAGAGATCGACAGCGAGACGAGCAGTACTTC.

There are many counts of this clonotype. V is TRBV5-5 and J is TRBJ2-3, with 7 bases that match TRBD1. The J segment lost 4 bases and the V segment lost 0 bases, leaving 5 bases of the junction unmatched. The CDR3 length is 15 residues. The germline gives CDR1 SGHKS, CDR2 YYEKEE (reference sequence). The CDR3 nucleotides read TGTGCCAGCAGCTTGGACAGGGGTAGAGCAGATACGCAGTATTTT. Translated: CASSLDRGRADTQYF.

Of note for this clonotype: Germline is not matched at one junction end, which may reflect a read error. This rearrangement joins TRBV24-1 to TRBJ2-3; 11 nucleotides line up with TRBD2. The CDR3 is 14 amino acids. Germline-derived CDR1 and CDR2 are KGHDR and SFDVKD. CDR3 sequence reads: CATSTSGSIDTQYF. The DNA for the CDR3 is TGTGCCACCAGTACTAGCGGGAGCATAGATACGCAGTATTTT.

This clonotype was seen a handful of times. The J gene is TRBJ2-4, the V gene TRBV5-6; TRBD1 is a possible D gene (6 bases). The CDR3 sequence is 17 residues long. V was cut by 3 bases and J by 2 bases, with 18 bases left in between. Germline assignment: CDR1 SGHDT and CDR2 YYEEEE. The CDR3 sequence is CASSSLGAGDTKNIQYF. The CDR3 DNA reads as TGTGCCAGCAGCTCCCTAGGAGCAGGGGATACCAAAAACATTCAGTACTTC.

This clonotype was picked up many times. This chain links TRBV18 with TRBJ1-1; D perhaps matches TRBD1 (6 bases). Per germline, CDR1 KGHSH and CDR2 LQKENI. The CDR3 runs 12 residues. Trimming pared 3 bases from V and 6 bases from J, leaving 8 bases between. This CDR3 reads CASSPSGAEAFF. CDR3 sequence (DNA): TGTGCCAGCTCACCGTCAGGGGCTGAAGCTTTCTTT. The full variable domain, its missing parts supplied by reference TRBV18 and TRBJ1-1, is NAGVMQNPRHLVRRRGQEARLRCSPMKGHSHVYWYRQLPEEGLKFMVYLQKENIIDESGMPKERFSAEFPKEGPSILRIQQVVRGDSAAYFCASSPSGAEAFFGQGTRLTVV.

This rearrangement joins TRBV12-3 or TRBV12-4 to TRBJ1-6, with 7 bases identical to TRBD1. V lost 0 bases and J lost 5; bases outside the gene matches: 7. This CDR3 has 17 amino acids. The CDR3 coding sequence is TGTGCCAGCAGTTTAGCGGGACAGAGAAGACATAATTCACCCCTCCACTTT. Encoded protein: CASSLAGQRRHNSPLHF.

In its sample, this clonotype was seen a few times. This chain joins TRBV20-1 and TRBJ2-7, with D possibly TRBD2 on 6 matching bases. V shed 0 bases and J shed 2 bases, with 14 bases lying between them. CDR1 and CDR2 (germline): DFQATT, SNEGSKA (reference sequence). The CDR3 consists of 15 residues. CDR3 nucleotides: TGCAGTGCTAGAGATCCAAGGGCGGGAACCTACGAGCAGTACTTC. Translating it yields CSARDPRAGTYEQYF.

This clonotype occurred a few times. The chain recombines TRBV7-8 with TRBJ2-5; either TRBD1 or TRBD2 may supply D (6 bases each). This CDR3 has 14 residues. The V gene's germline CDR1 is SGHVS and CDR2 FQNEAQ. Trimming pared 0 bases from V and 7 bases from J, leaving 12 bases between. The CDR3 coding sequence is TGTGCCAGCAGCTTAGCGGGGGGCGGTCGGACCCAGTACTTC. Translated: CASSLAGGGRTQYF.

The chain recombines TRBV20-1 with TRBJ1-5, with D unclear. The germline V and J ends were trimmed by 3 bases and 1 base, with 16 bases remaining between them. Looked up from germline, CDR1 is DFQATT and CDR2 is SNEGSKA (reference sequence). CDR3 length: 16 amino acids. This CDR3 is CSASGGGRGSNQPQHF. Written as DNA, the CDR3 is TGCAGTGCTAGTGGTGGAGGGCGCGGGAGCAATCAGCCCCAGCATTTT.

CDR3 loop: CASSQTGSTDTQYF. The CDR3 DNA sequence: TGTGCCAGCAGCCAAACAGGGAGCACAGATACGCAGTATTTT. V usage is TRBV7-3 and J usage is TRBJ2-3; perhaps TRBD1 as D (6 bases). CDR3 length: 14 residues. The germline V gene has CDR1 SGHTA and CDR2 FQGTGA. V lost 5 bases to trimming and J lost 0 bases, with 9 bases between them. Looking up the rest from reference TRBV7-3 and TRBJ2-3 gives the full variable domain: GAGVSQTPSNKVTEKGKYVELRCDPISGHTALYWYRQSLGQGPEFLIYFQGTGAADDSGLPNDRFFAVRPEGSVSTLKIQRTERGDSAVYLCASSQTGSTDTQYFGPGTRLTVL.

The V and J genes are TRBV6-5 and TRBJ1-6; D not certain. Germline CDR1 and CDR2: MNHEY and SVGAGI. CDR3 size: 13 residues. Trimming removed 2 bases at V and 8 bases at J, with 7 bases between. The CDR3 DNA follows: TGTGCCAGCAGTTACCCCGATGATTCACCCCTCCACTTT. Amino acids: CASSYPDDSPLHF.

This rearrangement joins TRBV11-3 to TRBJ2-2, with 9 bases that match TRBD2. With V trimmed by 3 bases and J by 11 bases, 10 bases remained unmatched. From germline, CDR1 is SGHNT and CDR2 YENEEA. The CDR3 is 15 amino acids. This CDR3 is CASSLASGASPELFF. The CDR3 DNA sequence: TGTGCCAGCAGCTTGGCTAGCGGGGCCTCCCCAGAGCTGTTTTTT.

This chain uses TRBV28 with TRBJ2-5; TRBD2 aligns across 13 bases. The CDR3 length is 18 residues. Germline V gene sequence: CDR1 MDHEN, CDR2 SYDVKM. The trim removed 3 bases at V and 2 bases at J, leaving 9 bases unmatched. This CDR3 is CASSFGLAGVGVQETQYF. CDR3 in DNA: TGTGCCAGCAGTTTCGGACTAGCGGGAGTGGGGGTACAAGAGACCCAGTACTTC.

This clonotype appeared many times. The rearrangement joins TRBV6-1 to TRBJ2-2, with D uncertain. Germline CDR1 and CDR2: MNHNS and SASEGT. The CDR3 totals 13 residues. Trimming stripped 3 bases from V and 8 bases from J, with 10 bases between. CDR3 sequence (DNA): TGTGCCAGCAGTGACCTCGGCTCTGGGGAGCTGTTTTTT. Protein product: CASSDLGSGELFF.

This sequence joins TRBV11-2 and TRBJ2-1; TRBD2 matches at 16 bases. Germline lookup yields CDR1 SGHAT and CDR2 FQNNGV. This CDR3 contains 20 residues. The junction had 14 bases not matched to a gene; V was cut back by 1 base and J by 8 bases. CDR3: CASSLASLPGLAGGPYEQFF. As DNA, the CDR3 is TGTGCCAGCAGCTTAGCGAGTTTGCCGGGACTAGCGGGAGGGCCCTATGAGCAGTTCTTC. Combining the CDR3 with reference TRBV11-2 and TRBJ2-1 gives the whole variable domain EAGVAQSPRYKIIEKRQSVAFWCNPISGHATLYWYQQILGQGPKLLIQFQNNGVVDDSQLPKDRFSAERLKGVDSTLKIQPAKLEDSAVYLCASSLASLPGLAGGPYEQFFGPGTRLTVL.

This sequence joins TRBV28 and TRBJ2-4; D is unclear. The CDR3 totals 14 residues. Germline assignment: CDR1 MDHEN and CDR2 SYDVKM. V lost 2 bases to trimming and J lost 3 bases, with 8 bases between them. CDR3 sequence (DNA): TGTGCCAGCAGTTTAGGCAGCTACAAAAACATTCAGTACTTC. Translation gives CASSLGSYKNIQYF.

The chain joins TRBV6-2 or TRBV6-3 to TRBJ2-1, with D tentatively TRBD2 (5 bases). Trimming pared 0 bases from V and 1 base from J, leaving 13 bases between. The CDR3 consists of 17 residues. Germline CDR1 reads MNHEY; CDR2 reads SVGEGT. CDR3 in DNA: TGTGCCAGCAGTTACTCGAGTCTAGCCGCTTCCTACAATGAGCAGTTCTTC. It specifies CASSYSSLAASYNEQFF.

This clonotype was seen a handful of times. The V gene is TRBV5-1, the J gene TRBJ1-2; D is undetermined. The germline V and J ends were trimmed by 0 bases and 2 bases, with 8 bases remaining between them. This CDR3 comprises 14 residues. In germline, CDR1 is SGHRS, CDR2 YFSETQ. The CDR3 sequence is CASSLGDNNYGYTF. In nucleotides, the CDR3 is TGCGCCAGCAGCTTGGGGGATAACAACTATGGCTACACCTTC.

The CDR3 DNA follows: TGCGCCAGCACCTCTTCGACTAGGGGAACAGACCCAACTAATGAAAAACTGTTTTTT. This gives the protein CASTSSTRGTDPTNEKLFF. The rearrangement joins TRBV5-1 to TRBJ1-4; perhaps TRBD1 as D (5 bases). Per the germline V gene, CDR1 is SGHRS and CDR2 is YFSETQ. The CDR3 is made up of 19 amino acids. Trimming cost V 6 bases and J 0 bases, with 24 bases left between them.

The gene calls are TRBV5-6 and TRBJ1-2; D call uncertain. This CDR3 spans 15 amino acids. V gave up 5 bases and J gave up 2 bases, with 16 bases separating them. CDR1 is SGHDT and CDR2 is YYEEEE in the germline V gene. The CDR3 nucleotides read TGTGCCAGCAGACCCCTCTGGAGGTTAAACTATGGCTACACCTTC. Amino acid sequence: CASRPLWRLNYGYTF.